The 23 T cell receptor beta chains listed next were all sequenced from one sample in a study of blood T cells in healthy people across ages. Then a second PCR, running about 7 to 11 cycles, was carried out with a sample-barcoded 5' primer and a J-beta primer mix. From the 5' RACE reads, TCRdb called clonotypes with MiXCR, one entry per CDR3 protein. The data hold some 1.8 million distinct CDR3 sequences, with approximately 39% observed a single time. Sequenced: blood. All receptors derive from a human donor in good health.

The V gene is TRBV29-1, the J gene TRBJ2-1; TRBD2 matches 14 bases. The CDR3 has 16 residues. V lost 3 bases to trimming and J lost 13 bases; unmatched junction nucleotides: 14. Looked up from germline, CDR1 is SQVTM and CDR2 is ANQGSEA. CDR3 bases: TGCAGCGTTGAGGGACTAGCGGGAGTAAGGGAGGAGACCCAGTTCTTC. Its protein is CSVEGLAGVREETQFF.

The chain employs TRBV4-3 and TRBJ2-7; 7 nucleotides match TRBD2. Trimming at V came to 0 bases and at J to 6 bases, leaving 5 bases not matched to a gene. The length of the CDR3 is 14 residues. Germline V gene data show CDR1 as LGHNA and CDR2 as YSLEER. The CDR3 sequence is CASSQDPSGPEQYF. As DNA, the CDR3 is TGCGCCAGCAGCCAAGATCCTAGCGGTCCCGAGCAGTACTTC.

The genes are TRBV29-1 and TRBJ2-3; D tentatively fits TRBD1 or TRBD2 (7 bases each). V gave up 7 bases and J gave up 6 bases, with 17 bases separating them. Germline CDR1 reads SQVTM; CDR2 reads ANQGSEA. The CDR3 totals 13 residues. CDR3 sequence reads: CSGQGGGMDTQYF. CDR3 DNA sequence: TGCAGCGGACAGGGAGGGGGAATGGATACGCAGTATTTT.

This clonotype has only one observation. The V and J genes are TRBV7-2 and TRBJ2-1; D perhaps matches TRBD2 (6 bases). Trimming took off 1 base at V and 10 bases at J, with 29 bases between the two ends. This CDR3 is built from 19 residues. Per germline, CDR1 SGHTA and CDR2 FQGNSA. As DNA, the CDR3 is TGTGCCAGCAGCTTAGATTCGGACTTCGGAGGGCAGAGGGCCTTGGAGCAGTTCTTC. This encodes CASSLDSDFGGQRALEQFF. Looking up the rest from reference TRBV7-2 and TRBJ2-1 gives the full variable domain: GAGVSQSPSNKVTEKGKDVELRCDPISGHTALYWYRQSLGQGLEFLIYFQGNSAPDKSGLPSDRFSAERTGGSVSTLTIQRTQQEDSAVYLCASSLDSDFGGQRALEQFFGPGTRLTVL.

The gene calls are TRBV5-1 and TRBJ1-1; a weak D match, TRBD1 (6 bases). Trimming took off 2 bases at V and 4 bases at J, with 15 bases between the two ends. The CDR3 totals 15 residues. The germline V gene encodes CDR1 SGHRS and CDR2 YFSETQ. CDR3 residues: CASSLLTGMSTEAFF. The CDR3 DNA reads TGCGCCAGCAGCTTACTCACAGGGATGAGCACTGAAGCTTTCTTT.

The rearrangement uses TRBV20-1 and TRBJ1-6; 10 nucleotides line up with TRBD1. This CDR3 contains 16 residues. V lost 1 base, J lost 6 bases, and 6 bases stayed unmatched. In germline, CDR1 is DFQATT, CDR2 SNEGSKA (reference sequence). CDR3 DNA: TGCAGTGCTAGAGCCCCGGGACAGGGGTTTAATTCACCCCTCCACTTT. Translation gives CSARAPGQGFNSPLHF.

This chain links TRBV7-2 with TRBJ2-6; D gene ambiguous. Germline values: CDR1 SGHTA, CDR2 FQGNSA. V lost 1 base, J lost 0 bases, and 10 bases lay in between. The CDR3 has 17 amino acids. The CDR3 protein is CASSLGCWNSGANVLTF. CDR3 bases: TGTGCCAGCAGCTTAGGCTGCTGGAACTCTGGGGCCAACGTCCTGACTTTC.

This clonotype has a handful of counts. The chain is built from TRBV5-5 and TRBJ2-1; 7 bases fit TRBD2. Germline lookup yields CDR1 SGHKS and CDR2 YYEKEE (reference sequence). This CDR3 has 16 amino acids. The V and J ends lost 4 bases and 8 bases, in that order; junction bases with no gene match: 15. The CDR3, as DNA: TGTGCCAGCAGCAAACGAGCCGGACTAGTCGTCTATGAGCAGTTCTTC. Translation: CASSKRAGLVVYEQFF.

The sample holds many counts of this clonotype. The chain employs TRBV4-3 and TRBJ2-5, with TRBD1 matching 7 bases. This CDR3 has 15 amino acids. Germline V gives CDR1 LGHNA, CDR2 YSLEER. V trimming: 0 bases; J trimming: 3 bases; junction bases outside the gene matches: 4. CDR3 sequence (DNA): TGCGCCAGCAGCCAAGACGGGACAGTCGAAGAGACCCAGTACTTC. Amino acids: CASSQDGTVEETQYF.

The gene calls are TRBV7-9 and TRBJ2-3; D call uncertain. Germline lookup yields CDR1 SEHNR and CDR2 FQNEAQ (reference sequence). CDR3 length: 15 amino acids. Trimming stripped 8 bases from V and 1 base from J, with 16 bases between. CDR3 region: CASVLVGSRTDTQYF. CDR3 in DNA: TGTGCCAGCGTTTTAGTCGGTTCTCGCACAGATACGCAGTATTTT.

The sample holds a few counts of this clonotype. V usage is TRBV5-1 and J usage is TRBJ2-5, with D perhaps matching TRBD1 or TRBD2 (5 bases each). The CDR3 is made up of 17 amino acids. Germline loops: CDR1 SGHRS, CDR2 YFSETQ. The V end lost 1 base, the J end lost 4 bases, and 20 bases lay between the germline ends. The CDR3 here is CASSLLGPRGDGETQYF. In DNA form, the CDR3 reads TGCGCCAGCAGCTTGTTAGGCCCCAGAGGGGATGGAGAGACCCAGTACTTC.

The rearrangement uses TRBV14 and TRBJ2-3, with D possibly matching TRBD1 (7 bases). The V and J ends lost 0 bases and 3 bases respectively, with 16 bases between them. The CDR3 covers 17 residues. Germline assignment: CDR1 SGHDN and CDR2 FVKESK. The CDR3 protein is CASSQDLYRGGTDTQYF. The CDR3 DNA sequence: TGTGCCAGCAGCCAAGATCTTTACAGGGGAGGAACAGATACGCAGTATTTT.

V gene TRBV20-1 combines with J gene TRBJ2-1; D gene ambiguous. Trimming shortened V by 4 bases and J by 12 bases, and 13 bases separated the two germline ends. Germline V lookup: CDR1 DFQATT, CDR2 SNEGSKA (reference sequence). The length of the CDR3 is 11 residues. In DNA form, the CDR3 reads TGCAGTGCTACCATGACCAGTGGGCAGTTCTTC. Translated, it gives CSATMTSGQFF.

The chain joins TRBV5-6 to TRBJ1-1, with 11 bases identical to TRBD1. Germline V lookup: CDR1 SGHDT, CDR2 YYEEEE. There are 15 residues in the CDR3. With V trimmed by 1 base and J by 10 bases, 9 bases remained unmatched. In DNA form, the CDR3 reads TGTGCCAGCAGCTTGTCCGGGACAGGGGGAGCGGGAGCTTTCTTT. Its translation: CASSLSGTGGAGAFF.

The chain is built from TRBV12-3 or TRBV12-4 and TRBJ2-3, with TRBD1 identical over 11 bases. The CDR3 consists of 17 residues. The ends lost 7 bases at V and 2 bases at J; junction bases unmatched: 11. The DNA of the CDR3 is TGTGCCAGCAAACCTGGACAGGGGGCATTTTACACAGATACGCAGTATTTT. Translating gives CASKPGQGAFYTDTQYF.

The rearrangement joins TRBV11-2 to TRBJ2-6, with 9 positions matching TRBD1. With V trimmed by 6 bases and J by 4 bases, 10 bases remained unmatched. Germline V CDR1 and CDR2: SGHAT, FQNNGV. The CDR3 sequence is 17 residues long. CDR3 loop: CASSPRGTGYGANVLTF. In DNA, the CDR3 is TGTGCCAGCAGTCCCCGAGGGACAGGGTACGGGGCCAACGTCCTGACTTTC.

The chain links TRBV7-9 to TRBJ2-7; D possibly uses TRBD1 or TRBD2 (5 bases each). Germline values: CDR1 SEHNR, CDR2 FQNEAQ (reference sequence). The CDR3 is made up of 13 amino acids. V was trimmed by 6 bases and J by 6 bases, leaving 15 bases between them. In DNA, the CDR3 is TGTGCCAGCAGTACATTCGAGGGGCTCGAGCAGTACTTC. Translation gives CASSTFEGLEQYF. The whole variable domain, remainder taken from reference TRBV7-9 and TRBJ2-7, is DTGVSQNPRHKITKRGQNVTFRCDPISEHNRLYWYRQTLGQGPEFLTYFQNEAQLEKSRLLSDRFSAERPKGSFSTLEIQRTEQGDSAMYLCASSTFEGLEQYFGPGTRLTVT.

The J gene is TRBJ1-5, the V gene TRBV28; 10 bases fit TRBD1. Trimming took 10 bases from V and 8 from J; bases not matched to a gene: 23. The CDR3 contains 18 residues. CDR1 is MDHEN and CDR2 is SYDVKM in the germline V gene. The CDR3, as DNA: TGTGCCATCCTACCGTCTACTTCGGACAGGGGGGTTAGGAAGCCCCAGCATTTT. It specifies CAILPSTSDRGVRKPQHF.

The chain uses TRBV6-2 or TRBV6-3 and TRBJ1-5; 8 positions match TRBD1. CDR3 length equals 15 residues. With V trimmed by 7 bases and J by 7 bases, 12 bases remained unmatched. Looked up from germline, CDR1 is MNHEY and CDR2 is SVGEGT. CDR3 DNA sequence: TGTGCCAGCATCGCCCACAGGGGGTCCGAACAGCCCCAGCATTTT. The encoded protein is CASIAHRGSEQPQHF.

This clonotype was observed a few times. The V call is TRBV4-3, the J call TRBJ1-5; the D gene is possibly TRBD1 (5 bases). CDR1 and CDR2 from the germline V gene are LGHNA and YSLEER. This CDR3 contains 16 residues. Trimming pared 0 bases from V and 1 base from J, leaving 10 bases between. CDR3 nucleotides: TGCGCCAGCAGCCAAGATGGGGGAGGGAGCAATCAGCCCCAGCATTTT. This translates into CASSQDGGGSNQPQHF.

This clonotype has more than one count but fewer than ten. This sequence joins TRBV25-1 and TRBJ1-4, with 8 bases aligning to TRBD1. CDR1 MGHDK and CDR2 SYGVNS come from the germline V gene. Trimming at V came to 7 bases and at J to 7 bases, leaving 11 bases not matched to a gene. The CDR3 is 15 amino acids. The CDR3 loop reads CASTIAGGAGEKLFF. The CDR3 nucleotides are TGTGCCAGCACCATCGCAGGGGGCGCGGGTGAAAAACTGTTTTTT.

The chain couples TRBV6-5 to TRBJ1-1; 9 bases match TRBD1. Germline V CDR1 and CDR2: MNHEY, SVGAGI. This CDR3 comprises 19 residues. Losses at the gene ends were 4 bases for V and 1 base for J; bases not matched to a gene: 16. The CDR3 loop reads CASSFATPGQGERNTEAFF. DNA of the CDR3: TGTGCCAGCAGTTTCGCCACCCCGGGACAGGGAGAGAGGAACACTGAAGCTTTCTTT.

This clonotype was seen a few times. V and J are TRBV25-1 and TRBJ1-4; 7 bases fit TRBD1. Germline lookup yields CDR1 MGHDK and CDR2 SYGVNS. The V segment lost 3 bases and the J segment 8 bases; nucleotides outside the gene matches: 9. The CDR3 has 15 amino acids. The DNA of the CDR3 is TGTGCCAGCAGTGAGCTAGACAGGGTAGAGGAAAAACTGTTTTTT. Protein product: CASSELDRVEEKLFF.